This paragraph reports one T cell receptor (beta chain). Its antigen is undetermined. V lost 6 bases and J lost 11; bases outside the gene matches: 9. This CDR3 has 13 residues. CDR1 is SGHTA, CDR2 FQGNSA, per germline. These data originate in a study of T cell responses to AZD1222 COVID-19 vaccine. Assay used: immunoSEQ multiplex PCR; TCRdb lists only in-frame clones, some missing. The sample lists approximately 84,000 clones; 83% were seen once. Findings and limits, study-wide: Donors were largely white British and mainly female; clonal diversity was possibly underestimated. The breadth and depth of Spike-specific TCRs increased once two AZD1222 doses had been given. Close to half of all spike-specific TCRs reportedly target regions of the variants that are unmutated.

The gene calls are TRBV7-2 and TRBJ1-1; 10 positions match TRBD1. This material consisted of peripheral blood, taken 28 days after the second AZD1222 dose. The source of this sequence is an adult who received the AZD1222 COVID-19 vaccine. The CDR3 region is CASRPPGQGKAFF. DNA for the CDR3: TGTGCCAGCAGGCCGCCGGGACAGGGGAAGGCTTTCTTT.